This T cell receptor beta chain is from a study of T cell repertoires in cytomegalovirus infection. Whole-study context: Public TCR beta signatures marked donors with CMV infection and the matching HLA. General study results and limits: Predominance within the ex vivo response was attributable to HLA-C-restricted CMV-specific TCR beta clonotypes. Adding up the frequency of public TCR beta families identified people who carried CMV plus the relevant HLA.

V gave up 5 bases and J gave up 11 bases, with 15 bases separating them. Germline CDR1 is MDHEN and CDR2 is SYDVKM. This CDR3 is built from 12 residues. Of note for this clonotype: Its antigen is as yet unknown.

TCRdb used MiXCR to reprocess the reads, holding one entry per CDR3 protein. The sample yields nearly 650,000 distinct CDR3 sequences, roughly 26% seen once. The sequenced material came from CD8+ T cells from PBMCs. This receptor was taken from a human donor in good health (CMV status not recorded). Some clones in this sample may be carry-over from other donors' samples. The V and J genes are TRBV28 and TRBJ2-5; D might be TRBD1 (6 bases). CDR3 sequence (DNA): TGTGCCAGCAGTCCGGGCCGACAGGAACAGTACTTC. It is translated as CASSPGRQEQYF.